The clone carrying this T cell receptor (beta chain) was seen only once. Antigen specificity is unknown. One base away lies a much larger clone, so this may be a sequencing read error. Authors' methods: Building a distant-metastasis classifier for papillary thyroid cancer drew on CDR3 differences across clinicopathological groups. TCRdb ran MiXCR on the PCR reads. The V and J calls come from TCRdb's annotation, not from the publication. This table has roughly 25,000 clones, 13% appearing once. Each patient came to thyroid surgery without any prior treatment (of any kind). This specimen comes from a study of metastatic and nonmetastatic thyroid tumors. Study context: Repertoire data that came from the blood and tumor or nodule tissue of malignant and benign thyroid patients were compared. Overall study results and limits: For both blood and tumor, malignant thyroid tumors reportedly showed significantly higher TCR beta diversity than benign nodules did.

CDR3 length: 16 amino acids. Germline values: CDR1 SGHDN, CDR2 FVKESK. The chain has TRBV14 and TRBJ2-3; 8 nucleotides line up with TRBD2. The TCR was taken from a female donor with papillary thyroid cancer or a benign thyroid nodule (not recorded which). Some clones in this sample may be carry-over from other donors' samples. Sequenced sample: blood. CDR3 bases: TGTGCCAGCAGCCGAATTAGCGGGAAGGGCACAGATACGCAGTGTTTT. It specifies CASSRISGKGTDTQCF.